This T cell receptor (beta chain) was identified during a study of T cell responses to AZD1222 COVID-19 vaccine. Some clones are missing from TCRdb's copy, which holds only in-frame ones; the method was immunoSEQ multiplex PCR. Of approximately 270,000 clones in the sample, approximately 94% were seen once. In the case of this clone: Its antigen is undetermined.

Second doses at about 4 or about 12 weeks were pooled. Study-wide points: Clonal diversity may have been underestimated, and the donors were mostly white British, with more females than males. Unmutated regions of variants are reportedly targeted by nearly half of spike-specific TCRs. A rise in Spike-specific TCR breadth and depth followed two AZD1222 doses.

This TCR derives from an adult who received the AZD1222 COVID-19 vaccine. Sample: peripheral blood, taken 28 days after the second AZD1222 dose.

In DNA, the CDR3 is TGTGCCAGCAGCTTACGGACAGGAGCCGGTTCACCCCTCCACTTT. This gives the protein CASSLRTGAGSPLHF. The chain links TRBV7-8 to TRBJ1-6; 7 bases map to TRBD1. The CDR3 consists of 15 residues. Germline CDR1 reads SGHVS; CDR2 reads FQNEAQ. J gave up 9 bases and V 2 bases, and 7 bases lay outside the gene matches.